This is a list of T cell receptor beta chains from one sample in a study of vaccination and CD4 T cells after COVID-19. Their cognate antigens are unknown. TCRdb independently ran MiXCR on the PCR reads; one entry per CDR3 protein. The sample carries about 17,000 distinct CDR3 sequences, approximately 28% recorded once. Sequences were obtained from cultured CD4+ T cells from blood. The receptor source for this set is a human donor with COVID-19. The CDR3 runs from the conserved cysteine through the conserved F or W. The order of the fields is CDR3 DNA, CDR3 protein, V gene, J gene, D gene, clone size. A D gene is named only where the DNA matches it firmly. A clone size is listed for some rows: how often the clone was seen (once, few, many), or a class if it is expanded.

DNA: TGTGCCAGCAGAAAGGACAGGGAAGCTAACTATGGCTACACCTTC
CDR3: CASRKDREANYGYTF
V: TRBV6-1
J: TRBJ1-2
D: TRBD1
size: few

DNA: TGTGCCATCAGTGAGTCGCGGGGGGCGAGCGAGCAGTACTTC
CDR3: CAISESRGASEQYF
V: TRBV10-3
J: TRBJ2-7
D: TRBD2
size: .

DNA: TGTGCCAGCTCACCACCGGAACAGGGGGCCGGGGAGCTGTTTTTT
CDR3: CASSPPEQGAGELFF
V: TRBV18
J: TRBJ2-2
D: TRBD1
size: .

DNA: TGTGCCAGCAGTTACCTCCCGAGCTCCTACGAGCAGTACTTC
CDR3: CASSYLPSSYEQYF
V: TRBV6-5
J: TRBJ2-7
D: .
size: few

DNA: TGTGCCAGCAGCCCATCGTCGGGGGGCCGCGGGGAGACCCAGTACTTC
CDR3: CASSPSSGGRGETQYF
V: TRBV4-2
J: TRBJ2-5
D: .
size: .

DNA: TGTGCCAGCAGTTTAGGGGTCAGGGCAAAAGGTAATTCACCCCTCCACTTT
CDR3: CASSLGVRAKGNSPLHF
V: TRBV27
J: TRBJ1-6
D: .
size: .

DNA: TGTGCCAGCAGTAGGGGTTCGGGGGAGCAGTACTTC
CDR3: CASSRGSGEQYF
V: TRBV5-8
J: TRBJ2-7
D: .
size: .

DNA: TGTGCCAGCAGTTATCGGGGGGGGACCTACGAGCAGTACTTC
CDR3: CASSYRGGTYEQYF
V: TRBV6-5
J: TRBJ2-7
D: TRBD2
size: .

DNA: TGTGCCAGCAGAAAGACAGGGTTCAGTGGCCAGCATTTT
CDR3: CASRKTGFSGQHF
V: TRBV6-1
J: TRBJ1-5
D: TRBD1
size: few

DNA: TGTGCCAGCAGCATATTAAGTGGGACAGGGGGTGGCTACACCTTC
CDR3: CASSILSGTGGGYTF
V: TRBV11-2
J: TRBJ1-2
D: TRBD1
size: few

DNA: TGTGCCAGTAGTATAGCGGCGGGGGCGTCAGATACGCAGTATTTT
CDR3: CASSIAAGASDTQYF
V: TRBV19
J: TRBJ2-3
D: .
size: .

DNA: TGTGCCAGCAGCTTATGGTCCGGGGTCGGCAATCAGCCCCAGCATTTT
CDR3: CASSLWSGVGNQPQHF
V: TRBV7-9
J: TRBJ1-5
D: .
size: .

DNA: TGTGCCAGCAGCCCAACCTCGGGACTAGCGGGGACCGGGGAGCTGTTTTTT
CDR3: CASSPTSGLAGTGELFF
V: TRBV11-2
J: TRBJ2-2
D: TRBD2
size: .

DNA: TGTGCCAGCAGTGAAGCAATTTCCGGTCCCGGACGTAGCAATCAGCCCCAGCATTTT
CDR3: CASSEAISGPGRSNQPQHF
V: TRBV6-1
J: TRBJ1-5
D: .
size: few

DNA: TGTGCCACCAGCAGAGGAACAGGACAGCCCCAGCATTTT
CDR3: CATSRGTGQPQHF
V: TRBV15
J: TRBJ1-5
D: .
size: medium-sized